This T cell receptor (beta chain) is drawn from a study of T cell responses to AZD1222 COVID-19 vaccine (dated by TCRdb to 2020 to 2023). About the study as a whole: AZD1222 recipients with second doses at about 4 weeks or about 12 weeks were pooled, because spike-specific TCR depth and breadth did not differ between schedules. A total of approximately 240 trial participants underwent TCR sequencing, of whom nearly 210 had received two doses of AZD1222 and approximately 26 had received two doses of the MenACWY control vaccine. Enrollment into the trials was organized by age into subgroups of 18-55, 56-69 and 70-plus years, and those subgroups contained roughly 150, 30 and 60 TCR-sequenced participants, respectively. Here is what the overall study found, with its caveats: Because no day 14 peak-response samples were available, repertoires were characterized only after the peak T cell response. Most participants were white British and females outnumbered males, and the authors suggested that clonal diversity may have been underestimated. Epitopes outside the regions mutated in the B.1.351 and B.1.1.7 variants were reportedly recognized by nearly half of the unique spike-specific TCRs. Only a handful of AZD1222 recipients were SARS-CoV-2 seropositive at baseline, limiting conclusions about previously exposed vaccinees. Spike-specific TCR breadth and depth rose significantly after two AZD1222 doses compared with day 0 and with MenACWY recipients. The 56-69-year group was small, and its depth increase did not reach significance, likely because of low power. Vaccine-associated CD4 TCRs spanned the whole spike protein, with dominant responses in regions 160-218 and 743-854.

The CDR3 regions of human TCRbeta chains were analyzed by immunosequencing. On the study's bioinformatics: Repertoire TCRs were matched against a reference library of SARS-CoV-2-specific TCRs generated with the MIRA antigen-specificity platform. Breadth was defined as the fraction of unique TCRs that were SARS-CoV-2-associated, and depth was defined as the fraction of total T cells that were SARS-CoV-2-associated. Using the MIRA data, each spike-specific TCR was mapped to the spike region that the TCR reacts to and placed in a CD4 or CD8 class. Log10-transformed breadth and depth values were compared by one-way ANOVA with Sidak's multiple comparisons tests. In TCRdb, the immuneACCESS table is reduced to in-frame sequences with V and J assigned. These tables do not hold every clone; where another copy was compared, an unresolved V gene accounts for under half, and the others remain unexplained. V, J and clone size are those of that table, while D and trimming were read from the DNA. The sample contains about 110,000 clones, around 87% of them found a single time. The ten largest clonotypes hold roughly 2.5% of the sample.

Between the V and J ends, shortened by 2 bases and 5 bases respectively, the junction contains 12 bases. For CDR1 and CDR2, the germline V gene (reference sequence) lists WNHNN and SYGVQD. Counted from cysteine to phenylalanine, this CDR3 has 14 amino acids. Only the CDR3 DNA stays, 42 bases, in frame from base 1. This specimen's time point label, per the study, means: baseline before first vaccination. The vaccinee samples were drawn from two UK trials, COV001 and COV002, one of which was a single-blind randomized controlled phase 2/3 trial testing AZD1222 (ChAdOx1 nCoV-19) in healthy adults. For TCRbeta chain sequencing, PBMC samples from trial participants were taken at day 0 and at day 28 after the second dose. This clone was counted at least ten times. Its target antigen remains unknown. The record has no base qualities; no much larger clone is one base away.

This receptor chain uses TRBV10-1 and TRBJ2-5; the D gene assignment is ambiguous. Sequencing used peripheral blood, obtained on day 0 of AZD1222 vaccination. The receptor's source is an adult in good health. CDR3 loop: CASSETNTRETQYF. In nucleotides, the sequence is TGCGCCAGCAGTGAGACTAATACAAGGGAGACCCAGTACTTC.